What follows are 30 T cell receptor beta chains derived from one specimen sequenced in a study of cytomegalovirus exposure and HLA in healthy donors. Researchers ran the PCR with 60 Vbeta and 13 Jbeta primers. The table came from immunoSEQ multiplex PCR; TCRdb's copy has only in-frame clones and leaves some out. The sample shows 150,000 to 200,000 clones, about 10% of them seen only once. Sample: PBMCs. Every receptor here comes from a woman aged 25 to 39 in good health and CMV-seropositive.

CDR3 nucleotides: TGTGCCAGTTCTAGGAGGGTCTCCTACGAGCAGTACTTC. This sequence encodes CASSRRVSYEQYF. V and J are TRBV5-6 and TRBJ2-7; a possible D gene is TRBD2 (6 bases). V lost 8 bases and J lost 0, with 12 bases in between. Germline V CDR1 and CDR2: SGHDT, YYEEEE. The CDR3 totals 13 residues.

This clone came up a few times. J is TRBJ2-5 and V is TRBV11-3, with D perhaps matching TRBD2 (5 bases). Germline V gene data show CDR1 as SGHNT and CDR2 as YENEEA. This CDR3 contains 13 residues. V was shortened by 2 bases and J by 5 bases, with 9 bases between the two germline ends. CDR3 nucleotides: TGTGCCAGCAGCTTAAGCGGTGGGGAGACCCAGTACTTC. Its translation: CASSLSGGETQYF.

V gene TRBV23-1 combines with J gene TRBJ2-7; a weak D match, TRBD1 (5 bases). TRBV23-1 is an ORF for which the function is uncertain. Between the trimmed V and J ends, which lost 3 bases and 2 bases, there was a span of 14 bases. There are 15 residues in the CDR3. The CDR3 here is CASSHLDSYPYEQYF. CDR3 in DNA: TGCGCCAGCAGTCACCTTGACAGCTACCCCTACGAGCAGTACTTC.

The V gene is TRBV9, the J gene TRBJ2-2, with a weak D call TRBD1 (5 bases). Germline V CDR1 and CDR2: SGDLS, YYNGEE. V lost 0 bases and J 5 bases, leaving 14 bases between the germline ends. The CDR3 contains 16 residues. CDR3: CASSVEGQGITGELFF. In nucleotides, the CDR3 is TGTGCCAGCAGCGTAGAAGGCCAGGGAATAACCGGGGAGCTGTTTTTT.

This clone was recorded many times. The CDR3 is CASIPQGAYNEQFF. Here the CDR3 DNA reads TGTGCCAGCATCCCACAGGGAGCTTACAATGAGCAGTTCTTC. The rearrangement joins TRBV2 to TRBJ2-1, with a tentative D call TRBD1 (6 bases). CDR1 and CDR2 (germline): SNHLY, FYNNEI. The V and J ends lost 7 bases and 4 bases respectively, with 14 bases between them. The CDR3 has 14 residues.

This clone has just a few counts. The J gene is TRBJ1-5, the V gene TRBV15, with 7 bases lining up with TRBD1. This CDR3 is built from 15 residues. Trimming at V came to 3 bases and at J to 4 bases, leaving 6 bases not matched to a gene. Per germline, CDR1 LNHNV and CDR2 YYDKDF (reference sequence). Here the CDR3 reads CATSSPGQPNQPQHF. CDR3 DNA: TGTGCCACCAGCAGTCCGGGACAGCCTAATCAGCCCCAGCATTTT.

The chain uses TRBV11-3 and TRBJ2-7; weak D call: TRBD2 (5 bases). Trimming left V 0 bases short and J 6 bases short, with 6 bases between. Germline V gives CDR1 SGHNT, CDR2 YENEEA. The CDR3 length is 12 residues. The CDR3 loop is CASSLDRGEQYF. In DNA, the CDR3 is TGTGCCAGCAGCTTAGACCGGGGCGAGCAGTACTTC.

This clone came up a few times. CDR3 nucleotides: TGTGCCAGCAGCCTCACGCCGCCAGGTTATACTTACAATGAGCAGTTCTTC. It yields the protein CASSLTPPGYTYNEQFF. The chain links TRBV7-9 to TRBJ2-1; D gene unclear. CDR1 SEHNR and CDR2 FQNEAQ come from the germline V gene (reference sequence). V was shortened by 5 bases and J by 4 bases, with 21 bases between the two germline ends. The CDR3 is 17 residues long.

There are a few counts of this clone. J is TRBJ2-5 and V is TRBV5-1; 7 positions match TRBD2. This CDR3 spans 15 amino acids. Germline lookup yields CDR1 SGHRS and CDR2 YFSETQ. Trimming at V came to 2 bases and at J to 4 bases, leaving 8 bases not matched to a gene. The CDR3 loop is CASSFGGGPGETQYF. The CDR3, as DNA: TGCGCCAGCAGCTTCGGGGGAGGGCCTGGAGAGACCCAGTACTTC.

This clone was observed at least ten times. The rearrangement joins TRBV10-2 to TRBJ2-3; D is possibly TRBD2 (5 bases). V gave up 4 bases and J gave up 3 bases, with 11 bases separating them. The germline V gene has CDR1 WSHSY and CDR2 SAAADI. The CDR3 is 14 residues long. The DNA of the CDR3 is TGCGCCAGCAGTGGCCTAGCATCAACAGATACGCAGTATTTT. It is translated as CASSGLASTDTQYF.

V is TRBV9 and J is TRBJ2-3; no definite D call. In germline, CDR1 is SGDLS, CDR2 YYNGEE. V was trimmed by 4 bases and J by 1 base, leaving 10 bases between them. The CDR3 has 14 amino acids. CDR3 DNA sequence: TGTGCCAGCAGCCCTACCACGGGCACAGATACGCAGTATTTT. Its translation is CASSPTTGTDTQYF.

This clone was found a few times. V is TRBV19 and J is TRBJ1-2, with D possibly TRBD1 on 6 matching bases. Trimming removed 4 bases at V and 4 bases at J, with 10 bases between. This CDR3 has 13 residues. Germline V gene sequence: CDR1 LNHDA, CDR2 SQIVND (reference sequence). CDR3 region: CASSRDTTYGYTF. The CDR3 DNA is TGTGCCAGTAGTAGGGACACCACCTATGGCTACACCTTC.

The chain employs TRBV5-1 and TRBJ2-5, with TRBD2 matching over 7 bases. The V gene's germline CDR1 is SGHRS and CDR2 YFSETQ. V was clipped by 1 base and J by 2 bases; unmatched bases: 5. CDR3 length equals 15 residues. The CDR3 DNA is TGCGCCAGCAGCTTGCTACCTAGCGGACAAGAGACCCAGTACTTC. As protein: CASSLLPSGQETQYF.

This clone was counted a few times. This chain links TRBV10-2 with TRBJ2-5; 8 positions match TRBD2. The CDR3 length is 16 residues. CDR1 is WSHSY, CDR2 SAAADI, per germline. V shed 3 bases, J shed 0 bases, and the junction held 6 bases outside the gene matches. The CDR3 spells CASSEYLAGYQETQYF. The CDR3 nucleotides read TGCGCCAGCAGTGAATATCTAGCGGGCTACCAAGAGACCCAGTACTTC.

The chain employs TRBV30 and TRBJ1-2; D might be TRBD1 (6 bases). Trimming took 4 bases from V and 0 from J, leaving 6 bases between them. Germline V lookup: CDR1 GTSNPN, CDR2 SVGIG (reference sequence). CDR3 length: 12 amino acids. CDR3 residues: CAWNRANYGYTF. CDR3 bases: TGTGCCTGGAACAGGGCTAACTATGGCTACACCTTC.

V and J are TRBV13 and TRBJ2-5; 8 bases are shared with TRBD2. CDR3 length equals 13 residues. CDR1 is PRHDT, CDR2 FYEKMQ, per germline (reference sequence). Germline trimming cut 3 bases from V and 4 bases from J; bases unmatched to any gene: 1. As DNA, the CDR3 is TGTGCCAGCAGCTTCCGGGGGGGAGAGACCCAGTACTTC. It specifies CASSFRGGETQYF.

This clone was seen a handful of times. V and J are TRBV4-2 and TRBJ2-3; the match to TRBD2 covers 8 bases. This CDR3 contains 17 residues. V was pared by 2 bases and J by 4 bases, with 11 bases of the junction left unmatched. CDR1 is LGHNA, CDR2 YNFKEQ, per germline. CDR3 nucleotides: TGTGCCAGCAGCCAAAACGGGGCGGGAGGAGGGTCAGATACGCAGTATTTT. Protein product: CASSQNGAGGGSDTQYF.

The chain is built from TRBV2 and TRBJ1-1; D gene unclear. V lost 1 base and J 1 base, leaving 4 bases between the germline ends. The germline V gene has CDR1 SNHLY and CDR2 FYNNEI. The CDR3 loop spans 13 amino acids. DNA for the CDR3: TGTGCCAGCAGTGAAGATCAGAACACTGAAGCTTTCTTT. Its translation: CASSEDQNTEAFF.

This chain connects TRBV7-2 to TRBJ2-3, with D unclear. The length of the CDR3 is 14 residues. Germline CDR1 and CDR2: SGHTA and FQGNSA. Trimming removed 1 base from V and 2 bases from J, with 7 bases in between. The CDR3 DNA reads TGTGCCAGCAGCTTAGTAATAGTCACAGATACGCAGTATTTT. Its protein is CASSLVIVTDTQYF.

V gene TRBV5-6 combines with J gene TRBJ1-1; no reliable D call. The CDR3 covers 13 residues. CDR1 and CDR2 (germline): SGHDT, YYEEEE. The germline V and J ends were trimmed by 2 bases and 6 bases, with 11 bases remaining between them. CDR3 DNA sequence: TGTGCCAGCAGCTTTAGGGAGTTCCCTGAAGCTTTCTTT. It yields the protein CASSFREFPEAFF.

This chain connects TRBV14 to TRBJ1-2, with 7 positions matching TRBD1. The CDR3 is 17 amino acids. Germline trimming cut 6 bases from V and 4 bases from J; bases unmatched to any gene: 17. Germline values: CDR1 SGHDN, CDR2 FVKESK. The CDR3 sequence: CASRPTYHRGQLYGYTF. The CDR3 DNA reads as TGTGCCAGCAGACCTACATATCACAGGGGCCAACTCTATGGCTACACCTTC.

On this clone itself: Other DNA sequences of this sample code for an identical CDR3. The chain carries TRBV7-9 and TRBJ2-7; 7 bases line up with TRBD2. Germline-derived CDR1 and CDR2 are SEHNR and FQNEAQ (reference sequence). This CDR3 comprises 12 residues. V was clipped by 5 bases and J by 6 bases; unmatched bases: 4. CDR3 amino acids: CASSGGTTEQYF. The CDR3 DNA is TGTGCCAGCAGCGGAGGGACTACCGAGCAGTACTTC.

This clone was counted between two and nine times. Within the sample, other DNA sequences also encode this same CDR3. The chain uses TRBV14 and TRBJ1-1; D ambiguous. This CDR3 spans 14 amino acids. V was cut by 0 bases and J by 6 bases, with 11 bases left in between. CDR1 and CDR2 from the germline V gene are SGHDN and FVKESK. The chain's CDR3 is CASSQDSGAAEAFF. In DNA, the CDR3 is TGTGCCAGCAGCCAAGACAGCGGTGCGGCTGAAGCTTTCTTT.

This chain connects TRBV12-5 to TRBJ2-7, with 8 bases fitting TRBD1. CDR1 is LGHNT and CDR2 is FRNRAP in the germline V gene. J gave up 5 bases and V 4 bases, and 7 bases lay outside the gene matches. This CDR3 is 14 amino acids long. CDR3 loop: CASGSYPGQDEQYF. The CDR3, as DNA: TGTGCTAGTGGTTCTTATCCGGGACAGGACGAGCAGTACTTC.

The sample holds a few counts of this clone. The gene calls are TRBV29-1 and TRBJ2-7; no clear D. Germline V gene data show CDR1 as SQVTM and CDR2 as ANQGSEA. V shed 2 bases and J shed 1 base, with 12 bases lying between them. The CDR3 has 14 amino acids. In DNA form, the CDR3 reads TGCAGCGTTGAACTCCGGAGTGGATCCTACGAGCAGTACTTC. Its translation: CSVELRSGSYEQYF.

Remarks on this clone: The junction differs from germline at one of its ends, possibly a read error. The CDR3 protein is CASSFSRESAVF. The CDR3 DNA reads TGTGCCAGCAGCTTCTCCAGGGAATCCGCGGTCTTC. The chain joins TRBV7-2 to TRBJ2-1; tentatively, D is TRBD1 (5 bases). In germline, CDR1 is SGHTA, CDR2 FQGNSA. The CDR3 length is 12 residues.

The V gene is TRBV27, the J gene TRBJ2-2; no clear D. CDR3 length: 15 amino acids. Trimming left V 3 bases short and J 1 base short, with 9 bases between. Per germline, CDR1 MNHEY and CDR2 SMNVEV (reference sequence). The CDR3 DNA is TGTGCCAGCAGTTTTCGGCGACAGAACACCGGGGAGCTGTTTTTT. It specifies CASSFRRQNTGELFF.

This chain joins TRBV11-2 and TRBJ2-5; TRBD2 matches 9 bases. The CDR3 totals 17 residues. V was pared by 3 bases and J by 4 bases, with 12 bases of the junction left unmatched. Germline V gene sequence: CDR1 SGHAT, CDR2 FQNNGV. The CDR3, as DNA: TGTGCCAGCAGCTTGACGGCTAGCGGGATACGGGGAGAGACCCAGTACTTC. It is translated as CASSLTASGIRGETQYF.

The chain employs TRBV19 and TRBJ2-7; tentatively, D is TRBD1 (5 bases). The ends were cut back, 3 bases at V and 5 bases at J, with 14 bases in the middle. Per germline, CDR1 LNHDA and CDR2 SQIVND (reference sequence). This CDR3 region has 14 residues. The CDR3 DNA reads TGTGCCAGTAGTATCGCAGGGCCCGCGGACGAGCAGTACTTC. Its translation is CASSIAGPADEQYF.

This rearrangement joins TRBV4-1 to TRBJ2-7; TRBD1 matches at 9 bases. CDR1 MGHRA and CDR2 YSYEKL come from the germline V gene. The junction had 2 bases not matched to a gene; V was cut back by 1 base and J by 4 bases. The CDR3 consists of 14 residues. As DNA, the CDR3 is TGCGCCAGCAGCCAAGGGGGACAGGGTTACGAGCAGTACTTC. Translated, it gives CASSQGGQGYEQYF.